This entry concerns a single T cell receptor (beta chain). Authors' methods: Amplification of reference gene primers provided the estimated nucleated cell counts. The table came from immunoSEQ multiplex PCR; TCRdb's copy has only in-frame clones and leaves some out. V and J calls and clone size are those listed in that table; D and trimming were worked out from the DNA. The data show roughly 350,000 clones, 88% seen once. This sample stems from a study of blood T cell repertoires in COVID-19. Study-wide background: The origin of the acute and convalescent COVID-19 samples was the United States, Italy and Spain.

The sample consisted of peripheral blood. This sequence originates from a woman in her 70s with COVID-19, enrolled during active disease.

Here the CDR3 DNA reads TGTGCCAGCAGCGTAGGGGAGCTAGCGGGGCTCAACGAGCAGTACTTC. Encoded protein: CASSVGELAGLNEQYF. The chain links TRBV9 to TRBJ2-7, with TRBD2 matching 9 bases. The CDR3 length is 16 residues. Germline assignment: CDR1 SGDLS and CDR2 YYNGEE. V lost 0 bases, J lost 5 bases, and 9 bases stayed unmatched.